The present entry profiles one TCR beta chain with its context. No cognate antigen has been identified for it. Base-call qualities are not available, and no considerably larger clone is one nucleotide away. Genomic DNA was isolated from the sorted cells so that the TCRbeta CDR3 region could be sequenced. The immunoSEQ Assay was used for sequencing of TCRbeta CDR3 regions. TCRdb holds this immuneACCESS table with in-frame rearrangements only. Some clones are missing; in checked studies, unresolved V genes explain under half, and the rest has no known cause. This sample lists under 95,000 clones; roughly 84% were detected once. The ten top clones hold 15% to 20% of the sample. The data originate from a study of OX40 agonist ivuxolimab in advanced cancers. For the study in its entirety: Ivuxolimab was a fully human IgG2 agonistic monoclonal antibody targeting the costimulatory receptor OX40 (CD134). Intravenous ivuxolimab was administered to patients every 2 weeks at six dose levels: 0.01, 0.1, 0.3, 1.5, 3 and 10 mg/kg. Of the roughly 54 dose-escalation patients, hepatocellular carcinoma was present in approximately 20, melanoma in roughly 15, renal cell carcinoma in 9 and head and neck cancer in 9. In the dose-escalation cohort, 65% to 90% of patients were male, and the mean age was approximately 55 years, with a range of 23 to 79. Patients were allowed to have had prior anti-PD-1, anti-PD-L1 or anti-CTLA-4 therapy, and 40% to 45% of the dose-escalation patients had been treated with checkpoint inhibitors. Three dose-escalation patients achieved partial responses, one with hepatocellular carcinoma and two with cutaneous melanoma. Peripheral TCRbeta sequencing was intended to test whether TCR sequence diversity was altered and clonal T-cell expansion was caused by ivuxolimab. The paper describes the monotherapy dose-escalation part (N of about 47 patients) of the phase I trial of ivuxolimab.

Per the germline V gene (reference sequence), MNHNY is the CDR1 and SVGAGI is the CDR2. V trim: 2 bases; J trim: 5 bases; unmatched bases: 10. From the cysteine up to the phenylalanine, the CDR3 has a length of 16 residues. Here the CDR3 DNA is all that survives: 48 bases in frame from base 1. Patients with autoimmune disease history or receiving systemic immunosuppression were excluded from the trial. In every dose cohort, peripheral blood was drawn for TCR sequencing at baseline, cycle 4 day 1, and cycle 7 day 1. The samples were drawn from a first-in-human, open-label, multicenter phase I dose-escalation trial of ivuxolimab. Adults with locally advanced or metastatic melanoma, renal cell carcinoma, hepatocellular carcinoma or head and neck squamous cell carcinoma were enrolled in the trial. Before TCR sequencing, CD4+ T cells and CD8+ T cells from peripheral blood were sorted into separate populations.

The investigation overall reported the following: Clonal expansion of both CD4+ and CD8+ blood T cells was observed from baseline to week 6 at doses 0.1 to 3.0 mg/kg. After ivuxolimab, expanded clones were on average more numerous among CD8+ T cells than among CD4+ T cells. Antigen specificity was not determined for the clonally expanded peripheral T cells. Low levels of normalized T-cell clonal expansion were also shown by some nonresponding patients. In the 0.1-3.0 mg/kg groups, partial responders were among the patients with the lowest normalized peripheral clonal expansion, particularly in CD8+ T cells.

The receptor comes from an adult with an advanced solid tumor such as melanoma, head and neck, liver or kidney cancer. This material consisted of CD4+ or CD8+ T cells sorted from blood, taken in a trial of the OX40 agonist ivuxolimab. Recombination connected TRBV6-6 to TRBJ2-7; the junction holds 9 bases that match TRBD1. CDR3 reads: CASSYPQGAQGDEQYF. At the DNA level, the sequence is TGTGCCAGCAGTTACCCACAGGGGGCCCAGGGGGACGAGCAGTACTTC.